Shown below are 24 T cell receptor beta chains from a single sample sequenced in a study of cytomegalovirus exposure and HLA in healthy donors. Primers: 60 Vbeta forward and 13 Jbeta reverse. Data came from immunoSEQ multiplex PCR; TCRdb stores just in-frame clones and leaves some out. The repertoire holds some 120,000 clones, about four fifths seen once, with roughly 9% in the top ten. Sequencing was done on a sample of PBMCs. The origin of the receptors is a woman aged 50 to 60 in good health and CMV-seropositive.

This chain uses TRBV6-1 with TRBJ1-2; 12 bases are shared with TRBD1. Germline CDR1 and CDR2: MNHNS and SASEGT. This CDR3 is built from 14 residues. The V segment lost 5 bases and the J segment 6 bases; nucleotides outside the gene matches: 4. CDR3 coding DNA: TGTGCCAGCAGTTCGGGACAGGGGGCGGATGGCTACACCTTC. Residues: CASSSGQGADGYTF.

This chain joins TRBV11-2 and TRBJ2-1; TRBD1 matches at 7 bases. The germline V gene has CDR1 SGHAT and CDR2 FQNNGV. CDR3 length equals 14 residues. The trim removed 5 bases at V and 8 bases at J, leaving 9 bases unmatched. The chain's CDR3 is CASSPTGNNYEQFF. CDR3 nucleotides: TGTGCCAGCAGCCCGACAGGGAATAACTATGAGCAGTTCTTC.

This chain uses TRBV6-4 with TRBJ2-7; 15 bases align to TRBD2. The germline CDR1 and CDR2 sequences are MRHNA and SNTAGT. The CDR3 is 21 amino acids. With V trimmed by 2 bases and J by 5 bases, 19 bases remained unmatched. The DNA of the CDR3 is TGTGCCAGCAGTGACCAAGCTGGCGGGACTAGCGGGAGGCCCTATTGGGACGAGCAGTACTTC. Translated, it gives CASSDQAGGTSGRPYWDEQYF.

CDR3 sequence: CASSTGTSEGTDTQYF. The CDR3 DNA follows: TGTGCCAGCAGCACCGGGACTAGTGAAGGCACAGATACGCAGTATTTT. J is TRBJ2-3 and V is TRBV7-9, with 8 nucleotides matching TRBD2. Germline lookup yields CDR1 SEHNR and CDR2 FQNEAQ (reference sequence). Trimming took 5 bases from V and 1 from J; bases not matched to a gene: 8. This CDR3 spans 16 amino acids.

The rearrangement links TRBV4-3 to TRBJ2-7; 11 nucleotides line up with TRBD2. The germline V gene has CDR1 LGHNA and CDR2 YSLEER. The CDR3 totals 14 residues. Trimming cost V 5 bases and J 6 bases; bases outside gene matches: 6. The CDR3 region is CASSKTSGTSEQYF. CDR3 nucleotides: TGCGCCAGCAGCAAGACTAGCGGGACGTCCGAGCAGTACTTC.

The V call is TRBV7-2, the J call TRBJ2-7, with D possibly being TRBD2 (6 bases). Looked up from germline, CDR1 is SGHTA and CDR2 is FQGNSA. V was shortened by 5 bases and J by 3 bases, with 11 bases between the two germline ends. The CDR3 is 13 amino acids. CDR3 nucleotide sequence: TGTGCCAGCAGCCGTGAGCGGGTCTACGAGCAGTACTTC. This gives the protein CASSRERVYEQYF.

The chain has TRBV11-2 and TRBJ2-1; TRBD2 aligns across 10 bases. The V and J ends lost 5 bases and 7 bases, in that order; junction bases with no gene match: 17. The CDR3 has 18 residues. Germline CDR1 is SGHAT and CDR2 is FQNNGV. The CDR3 DNA reads TGTGCCAGCAGCCCACGGGGACTAGCGCGCCTGGCAGGGAATGAGCAGTTCTTC. Translated: CASSPRGLARLAGNEQFF.

A single count supports this clone. The chain employs TRBV4-3 and TRBJ2-7; possible D gene TRBD1, 5 bases. V lost 1 base to trimming and J lost 0 bases, with 13 bases between them. The CDR3 sequence is 16 residues long. Germline V gene data show CDR1 as LGHNA and CDR2 as YSLEER. In DNA, the CDR3 is TGCGCCAGCAGCCAAGTTAGGGGCAGCAGCTCCTACGAGCAGTACTTC. Translating it yields CASSQVRGSSSYEQYF.

V usage is TRBV5-1 and J usage is TRBJ1-6, with 9 bases fitting TRBD1. Germline V gene data show CDR1 as SGHRS and CDR2 as YFSETQ. The CDR3 extends over 14 amino acids. V dropped 0 bases and J dropped 9; count of bases not matched to a gene: 1. As DNA, the CDR3 is TGCGCCAGCAGCTTGGGACAGGGGGGTTCACCCCTCCACTTT. Residues: CASSLGQGGSPLHF.

The chain joins TRBV5-5 to TRBJ1-2, with TRBD1 identical over 9 bases. J gave up 5 bases and V 4 bases, and 3 bases lay outside the gene matches. The CDR3 is 13 amino acids. CDR1 is SGHKS, CDR2 YYEKEE, per germline (reference sequence). CDR3 sequence reads: CASSNGQGYGYTF. In DNA, the CDR3 is TGTGCCAGCAGCAACGGACAGGGGTATGGCTACACCTTC.

This clone was detected only once. The CDR3 region is CAISDGGQGVYNSPLHF. The CDR3 DNA is TGTGCCATCAGTGACGGGGGACAGGGAGTCTATAATTCACCCCTCCACTTT. The chain joins TRBV10-3 to TRBJ1-6, with 9 bases that match TRBD1. V dropped 3 bases and J dropped 3; count of bases not matched to a gene: 6. This CDR3 has 17 residues. From germline, CDR1 is ENHRY and CDR2 SYGVKD.

This clone was recorded a few times. The V and J genes are TRBV6-5 and TRBJ1-2, with D perhaps matching TRBD1 (5 bases). Germline loops: CDR1 MNHEY, CDR2 SVGAGI. V was trimmed by 5 bases and J by 4 bases, leaving 14 bases between them. CDR3 length: 14 amino acids. CDR3 in amino acids: CASSTPRRGYGYTF. CDR3 coding DNA: TGTGCCAGCAGTACCCCACGGAGGGGCTATGGCTACACCTTC.

The chain combines TRBV5-1 with TRBJ2-3; 8 nucleotides match TRBD2. V dropped 2 bases and J dropped 4; count of bases not matched to a gene: 3. The CDR3 length is 14 residues. Looked up from germline, CDR1 is SGHRS and CDR2 is YFSETQ. The CDR3 coding sequence is TGCGCCAGCAGCTTTCAGACTAGCGCAGATACGCAGTATTTT. Translating it yields CASSFQTSADTQYF.

V gene TRBV29-1 combines with J gene TRBJ2-1; D not certain. The CDR3 runs to 14 residues. Germline CDR1 and CDR2: SQVTM and ANQGSEA. Trimming took off 6 bases at V and 0 bases at J, with 12 bases between the two ends. CDR3 nucleotides: TGCAGCGTGAGTCCCGAAGCCTCCTACAATGAGCAGTTCTTC. Translation gives CSVSPEASYNEQFF.

The chain uses TRBV4-1 and TRBJ1-2; D is ambiguous. Looked up from germline, CDR1 is MGHRA and CDR2 is YSYEKL. CDR3 length: 15 amino acids. The V and J ends lost 0 bases and 8 bases respectively, with 16 bases between them. CDR3: CASSQENDRHGGYTF. For the CDR3, the DNA is TGCGCCAGCAGCCAAGAAAATGACCGGCACGGGGGCTACACCTTC.

As DNA, the CDR3 is TGTGCCAGCAGCTTGGTTGGCTTCACAGATACGCAGTATTTT. It specifies CASSLVGFTDTQYF. The chain has TRBV5-4 and TRBJ2-3; D uncertain. Trimming stripped 0 bases from V and 2 bases from J, with 7 bases between. The CDR3 totals 14 residues. CDR1 SGHNT and CDR2 YYREEE come from the germline V gene (reference sequence). The full variable domain, in which reference TRBV5-4 and TRBJ2-3 provide the parts outside the CDR3, is ETGVTQSPTHLIKTRGQQVTLRCSSQSGHNTVSWYQQALGQGPQFIFQYYREEENGRGNFPPRFSGLQFPNYSSELNVNALELDDSALYLCASSLVGFTDTQYFGPGTRLTVL.

This sequence joins TRBV28 and TRBJ1-6; D is undetermined. Trimming took off 6 bases at V and 8 bases at J, with 14 bases between the two ends. This CDR3 has 14 residues. Germline lookup yields CDR1 MDHEN and CDR2 SYDVKM. Here the CDR3 DNA reads TGTGCCAGCAGCCCAGCGGCATTTGATTCACCCCTCCACTTT. Residues: CASSPAAFDSPLHF.

The V gene is TRBV7-2, the J gene TRBJ2-7; 7 nucleotides match TRBD1. CDR3 length: 15 residues. The J segment lost 9 bases and the V segment lost 3 bases, leaving 14 bases of the junction unmatched. The V gene's germline CDR1 is SGHTA and CDR2 FQGNSA. In nucleotides, the CDR3 is TGTGCCAGCAGCTTTTTGGGACAGCTAAATCCGAGGCAGTACTTC. Translating gives CASSFLGQLNPRQYF.

The CDR3 DNA reads as TGTGCCAGCAGCTTGGGCGGCTACGAGCAGTACTTC. It encodes CASSLGGYEQYF. The chain carries TRBV5-4 and TRBJ2-7; D ambiguous. Germline V CDR1 and CDR2: SGHNT, YYREEE (reference sequence). This CDR3 region has 12 residues. V lost 0 bases to trimming and J lost 3 bases, with 4 bases between them.

This chain uses TRBV7-6 with TRBJ1-2; D is uncertain. CDR1 is SGHVS and CDR2 is FNYEAQ in the germline V gene. V lost 5 bases, J lost 10 bases, and 20 bases lay in between. There are 14 residues in the CDR3. The CDR3 loop is CASSEQTDTMAYTF. DNA for the CDR3: TGTGCCAGCAGCGAGCAGACCGATACTATGGCCTACACCTTC.

This clone was seen once. The chain has TRBV6-1 and TRBJ1-1; 7 bases map to TRBD1. Germline V gives CDR1 MNHNS, CDR2 SASEGT. V trimming: 9 bases; J trimming: 4 bases; junction bases outside the gene matches: 8. The CDR3 totals 13 residues. DNA of the CDR3: TGTGCCAGTGCCAGGGGGGCCCGCACTGAAGCTTTCTTT. Translating gives CASARGARTEAFF.

V usage is TRBV7-9 and J usage is TRBJ2-3, with a possible D match to TRBD2 (6 bases). V was trimmed by 7 bases and J by 6 bases, leaving 23 bases between them. The CDR3 is 16 amino acids. Germline V CDR1 and CDR2: SEHNR, FQNEAQ (reference sequence). The CDR3 here is CASTPSSSLGGDTQYF. DNA for the CDR3: TGTGCCAGCACTCCTAGCAGCTCCCTCGGAGGGGATACGCAGTATTTT.

The V and J genes are TRBV6-4 and TRBJ1-5; no definite D call. V was pared by 6 bases and J by 3 bases, with 12 bases between. Germline values: CDR1 MRHNA, CDR2 SNTAGT. The CDR3 spans 14 residues. CDR3 in DNA: TGTGCCAGCAGAGTGCCCGGGATCAATCAGCCCCAGCATTTT. Encoded protein: CASRVPGINQPQHF.

There are a few counts of this clone. The V gene is TRBV6-6, the J gene TRBJ2-7, with TRBD2 identical over 7 bases. V lost 6 bases and J lost 3; bases outside the gene matches: 8. Germline CDR1 reads MNHNY; CDR2 reads SVGAGI (reference sequence). CDR3 length: 14 amino acids. The CDR3 region is CASRLRTRFYEQYF. The CDR3 DNA sequence: TGTGCCAGCAGACTACGGACTAGGTTCTACGAGCAGTACTTC.